A selection of T cell receptor beta chains follows, all from one sample in a study of cytomegalovirus exposure and HLA in healthy donors. Some clones are missing from TCRdb's copy, which holds only in-frame ones; the method was immunoSEQ multiplex PCR. The sample lists some 80,000 clones, around 73% occurring once. Material for sequencing was PBMCs. Receptors originate from a man between 45 and 60 years old in good health and CMV-seronegative. Each CDR3 is given with its conserved first and last residue. A D gene is named only where the DNA matches it firmly. Not every row has a clone size; where given, it reads once, few, many or a size class.

-	TRBD2	TRBJ2-2	TRBV10-3	CAISEAGTTIGELFF	TGTGCCATCAGTGAGGCCGGGACTACGATCGGGGAGCTGTTTTTT
many	-	TRBJ2-3	TRBV4-2	CASSPGSGSTDTQYF	TGTGCCAGCAGCCCGGGATCGGGGAGCACAGATACGCAGTATTTT
-	-	TRBJ1-6	TRBV2	CASRGIQGKLTLHF	TGTGCCAGCAGGGGGATCCAGGGGAAGTTAACCCTCCACTTT
-	-	TRBJ1-2	TRBV19	CASTTVLGAQGGYTF	TGTGCCAGCACGACAGTGTTGGGGGCACAAGGTGGCTACACCTTC
-	-	TRBJ1-4	TRBV5-6	CASSLRQGLNEKLFF	TGTGCCAGCAGCTTGCGTCAGGGACTTAATGAAAAACTGTTTTTT
-	TRBD1	TRBJ1-1	TRBV7-8	CASSSSQGASAFF	TGTGCCAGCAGCTCTTCACAGGGGGCGTCAGCTTTCTTT
-	TRBD1	TRBJ2-1	TRBV9	CASSVGQGWLNEQFF	TGTGCCAGCAGCGTGGGACAGGGATGGTTGAATGAGCAGTTCTTC
-	TRBD1	TRBJ1-2	TRBV6-8	CASRHNRGRYGYTF	TGTGCCAGCAGGCACAACAGGGGACGCTATGGCTACACCTTC
-	-	TRBJ2-7	TRBV30	CAWTQGYEQYF	TGTGCCTGGACCCAGGGGTACGAGCAGTACTTC
-	-	TRBJ1-6	TRBV7-9	CASSLDIVYNSPLHF	TGTGCCAGCAGCTTGGACATTGTCTATAATTCACCCCTCCACTTT
-	TRBD1	TRBJ1-2	TRBV28	CASSLRDRAILWTF	TGTGCCAGCAGTTTAAGGGACAGGGCTATCTTGTGGACCTTC
few	-	TRBJ1-2	TRBV30	CAWTRTPAEGIYGYTF	TGTGCCTGGACACGGACACCCGCGGAGGGTATCTATGGCTACACCTTC
-	TRBD2	TRBJ2-7	TRBV9	CASSVGSASGGYEQYF	TGTGCCAGCAGCGTAGGTTCGGCTAGCGGTGGCTACGAGCAGTACTTC
-	TRBD2	TRBJ2-5	TRBV7-9	CASSLRRSGGNWGETQYF	TGTGCCAGCAGCCTCCGCCGTAGCGGGGGCAATTGGGGAGAGACCCAGTACTTC
-	-	TRBJ2-1	TRBV10-3	CAISSAGILYNEQFF	TGTGCCATCAGTTCGGCCGGGATCCTTTACAATGAGCAGTTCTTC
once	TRBD2	TRBJ2-7	TRBV5-1	CASSLGGEGGGASGEQYF	TGCGCCAGCAGCTTGGGGGGTGAGGGCGGGGGGGCCTCCGGAGAGCAGTACTTC
-	-	TRBJ1-1	TRBV10-3	CAIRTVNTEAFF	TGTGCCATCAGAACAGTGAACACTGAAGCTTTCTTT
-	-	TRBJ1-5	TRBV21-1	CASSKAPPGNSNQPQHF	TGTGCCAGCAGCAAAGCGCCCCCAGGGAATAGCAATCAGCCCCAGCATTTT
-	-	TRBJ2-3	TRBV28	CASRGPGDYTDTQYF	TGTGCCAGCCGGGGTCCGGGGGATTACACAGATACGCAGTATTTT
many	-	TRBJ1-1	TRBV15	CATRDPVLNTEAFF	TGTGCCACCAGAGATCCGGTGTTGAACACTGAAGCTTTCTTT
-	TRBD2	TRBJ2-3	TRBV5-4	CASTRGTSGGTSTDTQYF	TGTGCCAGCACCCGCGGGACTAGCGGGGGGACTAGCACAGATACGCAGTATTTT
once	-	TRBJ2-3	TRBV12-5	CASGLQQVADTQYF	TGTGCTAGTGGTTTACAACAGGTGGCAGATACGCAGTATTTT